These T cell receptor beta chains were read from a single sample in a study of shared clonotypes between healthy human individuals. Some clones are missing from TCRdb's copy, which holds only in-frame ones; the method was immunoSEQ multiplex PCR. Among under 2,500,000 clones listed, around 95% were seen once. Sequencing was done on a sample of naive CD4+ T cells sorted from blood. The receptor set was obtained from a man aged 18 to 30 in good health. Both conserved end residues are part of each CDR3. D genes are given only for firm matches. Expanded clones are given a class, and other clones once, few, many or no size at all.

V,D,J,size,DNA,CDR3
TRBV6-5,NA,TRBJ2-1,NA,TGTGCCAGCATGAGGCTACCCCCTCGGAATGAGCAGTTCTTC,CASMRLPPRNEQFF
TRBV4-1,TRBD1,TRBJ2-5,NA,TGCGCCAGCAGCCAAGAGGGGTTAGGGGGCGGGGAGACCCAGTACTTC,CASSQEGLGGGETQYF
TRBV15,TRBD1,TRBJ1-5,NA,TGTGCCACCAGCAGAGGGGACAGGGGGCTGGTTCAGCCCCAGCATTTT,CATSRGDRGLVQPQHF
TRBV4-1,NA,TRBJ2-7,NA,TGCGCCAGCAGCCAAGGACGACAGAACTCCTACGAGCAGTACTTC,CASSQGRQNSYEQYF
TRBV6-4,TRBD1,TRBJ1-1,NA,TGTGCCAGCAGTCCTTCCGGACAGGCTCCTTCGATCGGCGAAGCTTTCTTT,CASSPSGQAPSIGEAFF
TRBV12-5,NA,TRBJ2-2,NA,TGTGCTAGTGGTTTGGATGCGCCCACCGGGGAGCTGTTTTTT,CASGLDAPTGELFF
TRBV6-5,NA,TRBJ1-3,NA,TGTGCCAGCAGTTACGGTAACACCATATATTTT,CASSYGNTIYF
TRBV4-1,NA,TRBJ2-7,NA,TGCGCCAGCAGCCAAACTTCAGGCCCCTACGAGCAGTACTTC,CASSQTSGPYEQYF
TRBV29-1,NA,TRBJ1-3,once,TGCAGCGTTGTGAGTTTCGGGCCGGGGTCTGGAAACACCATATATTTT,CSVVSFGPGSGNTIYF
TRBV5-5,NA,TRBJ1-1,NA,TGTGCCAGCAGCTTAGGGTGGGACACTGAAGCTTTCTTT,CASSLGWDTEAFF
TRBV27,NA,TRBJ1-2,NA,TGTGCCAGCAGTCGGACGGCTAACTATGGCTACACCTTC,CASSRTANYGYTF
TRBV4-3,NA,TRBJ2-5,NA,TGCGCCAGCAGCCAAGAACCCCCCATCGGGCAGGGCCGCCAAGAGACCCAGTACTTC,CASSQEPPIGQGRQETQYF
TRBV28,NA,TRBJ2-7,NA,TGTGCCAGCACCCGTGGGGCAGGAACCTACGAGCAGTACTTC,CASTRGAGTYEQYF
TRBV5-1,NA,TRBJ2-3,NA,TGCGCCAGCAGCTTCGGGTCTACAGATACGCAGTATTTT,CASSFGSTDTQYF
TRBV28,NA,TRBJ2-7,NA,TGTGCCAGCAACAGGGCAGGGGCGCCCTACGAGCAGTACTTC,CASNRAGAPYEQYF
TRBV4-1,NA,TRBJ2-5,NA,TGCGCCAGCAGCCAAGAGTCCCGGGCCCGGGAGACCCAGTACTTC,CASSQESRARETQYF
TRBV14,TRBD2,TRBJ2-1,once,TGTGCCAGCAGCCAAGTGGAGCCTAGCGGGCAGTTCTTC,CASSQVEPSGQFF
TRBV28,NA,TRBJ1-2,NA,TGTGCCAGCAGTTTATCCGGCAGGGCGAACCGCTATGGCTACACCTTC,CASSLSGRANRYGYTF
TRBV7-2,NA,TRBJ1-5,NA,TGTGCCAGCAGCTCATACCAGGGGAGCAATCAGCCCCAGCATTTT,CASSSYQGSNQPQHF
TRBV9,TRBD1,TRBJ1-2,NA,TGTGCCAGCAGCCCAGGACAGGGGGCTGGCTACACCTTC,CASSPGQGAGYTF
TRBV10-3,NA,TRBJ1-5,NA,TGTGCCATCAGTGATAGGGGGGATAGCAATCAGCCCCAGCATTTT,CAISDRGDSNQPQHF
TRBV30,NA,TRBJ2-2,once,TGTGCCTGGGACCGGGCTAGCCCCGGGGAGCTGTTTTTT,CAWDRASPGELFF
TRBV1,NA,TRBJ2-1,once,TGCACCAGCAGCCAAGATCAGAATAGGATCTCCTACAATGAGCAGTTCTTC,CTSSQDQNRISYNEQFF
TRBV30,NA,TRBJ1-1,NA,TGTGCCTGGATGGGACTTCGGACTGAAGCTTTCTTT,CAWMGLRTEAFF
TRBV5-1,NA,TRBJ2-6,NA,TGCGCCAGCAGCTTGGGCGGGGCTGGGGCCAACGTCCTGACTTTC,CASSLGGAGANVLTF
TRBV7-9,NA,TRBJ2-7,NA,TGTGCCAGCAGTATTATGGGGGGCTCCTACGAGCAGTACTTC,CASSIMGGSYEQYF
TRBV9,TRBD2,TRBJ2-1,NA,TGTGCCAGCAGCGTTTTAACGGGACTATTCAATGAGCAGTTCTTC,CASSVLTGLFNEQFF
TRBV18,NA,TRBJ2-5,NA,TGTGCCAGCTCACCGGAAGAGACCCAGTACTTC,CASSPEETQYF
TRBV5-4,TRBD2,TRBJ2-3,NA,TGTGCCGGAACTAGCGGCCCGGGCACAGATACGCAGTATTTT,CAGTSGPGTDTQYF
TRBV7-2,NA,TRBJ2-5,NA,TGTGCCAGCAGCTTAGCGCCCGGTGAGACCCAGTACTTC,CASSLAPGETQYF
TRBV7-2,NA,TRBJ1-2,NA,TGTGCCAGCAGCCCGGACAGCAACTATGGCTACACCTTC,CASSPDSNYGYTF
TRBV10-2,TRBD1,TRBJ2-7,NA,TGCGCCAGCAGTGACCCTAGGCAGGGGGCTTACGAGCAGTACTTC,CASSDPRQGAYEQYF
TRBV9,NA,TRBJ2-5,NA,TGTGCCAGCAGCGTAACTAGTCAAGAGACCCAGTACTTC,CASSVTSQETQYF
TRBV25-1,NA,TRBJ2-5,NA,TGTGCCAGCAGTGACCCCGGGGGGCGGGAGACCCAGTACTTC,CASSDPGGRETQYF
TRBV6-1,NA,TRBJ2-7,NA,TGTGCCAGCAGCCAATTTTCTCGTAAGTACGAGCAGTACTTC,CASSQFSRKYEQYF
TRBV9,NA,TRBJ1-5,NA,TGTGCCAGCAGCGTAAGCAGCAATCAGCCCCAGCATTTT,CASSVSSNQPQHF
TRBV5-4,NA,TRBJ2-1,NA,TGTGCCAGCAGCCTGGTCCTCAATGAGCAGTTCTTC,CASSLVLNEQFF
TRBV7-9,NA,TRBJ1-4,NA,TGTGCCAGCAGCTTAGGCGGAGGGGAAAAACTGTTTTTT,CASSLGGGEKLFF
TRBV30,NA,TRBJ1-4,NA,TGTGCCTGGAGTGCAAACTTCGAAAAACTGTTTTTT,CAWSANFEKLFF
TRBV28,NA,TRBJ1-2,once,TGTGCCAGCACCGATGAGACGGGAAACTATGGCTACACCTTC,CASTDETGNYGYTF
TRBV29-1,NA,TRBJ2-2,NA,TGCAGCGTCGTAACGCGTCCCGGGACGGCGAACACCGGGGAGCTGTTTTTT,CSVVTRPGTANTGELFF
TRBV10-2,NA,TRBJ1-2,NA,TGCGCCAGCAGTGAGTCTGAGGGGACCGGCTACACCTTC,CASSESEGTGYTF
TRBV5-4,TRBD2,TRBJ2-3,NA,TGTGCCAGCAGCTTAGGGACTAGCGAGTCAGATACGCAGTATTTT,CASSLGTSESDTQYF
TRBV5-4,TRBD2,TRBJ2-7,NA,TGTGCCAGCAGCTTGGGTGGTAGCGGGAGGGACGAGCAGTACTTC,CASSLGGSGRDEQYF
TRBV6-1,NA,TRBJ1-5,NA,TGTGCCAGCAGCCATACAGCCGATCAGCCCCAGCATTTT,CASSHTADQPQHF
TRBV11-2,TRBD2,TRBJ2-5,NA,TGTGCCAGCAGCCAGACCCCGACTAGCGGGAGGGCCCGTGAGACCCAGTACTTC,CASSQTPTSGRARETQYF
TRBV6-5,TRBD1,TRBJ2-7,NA,TGTGCCAGCAGTTACGGGACAGGGGGCCAGTACGAGCAGTACTTC,CASSYGTGGQYEQYF
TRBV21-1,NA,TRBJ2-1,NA,TGTGCCAGCAGCAAACCCAGCGGGAGGGTGGATGAGCAGTTCTTC,CASSKPSGRVDEQFF
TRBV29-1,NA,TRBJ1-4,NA,TGCAGCGCAGCACGGGACCGCAGTGAAAAACTGTTTTTT,CSAARDRSEKLFF
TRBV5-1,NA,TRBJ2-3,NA,TGCGCCAGCAGCCTGGGGACCAGCACAGATACGCAGTATTTT,CASSLGTSTDTQYF
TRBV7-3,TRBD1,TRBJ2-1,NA,TGTGCCAGCAGCCCCGGGACAGGGGGCTACAATGAGCAGTTCTTC,CASSPGTGGYNEQFF